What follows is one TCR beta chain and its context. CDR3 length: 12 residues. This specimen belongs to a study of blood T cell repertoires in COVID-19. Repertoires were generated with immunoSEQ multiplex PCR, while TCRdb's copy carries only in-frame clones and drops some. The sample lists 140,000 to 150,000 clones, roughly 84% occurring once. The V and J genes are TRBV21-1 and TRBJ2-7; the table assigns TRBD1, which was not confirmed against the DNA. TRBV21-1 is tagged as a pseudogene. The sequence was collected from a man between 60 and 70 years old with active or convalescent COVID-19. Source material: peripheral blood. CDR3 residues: CASSNQGYEQYF. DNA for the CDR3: TGTGCCAGCAGCAACCAGGGCTACGAGCAGTACTTC.